Shown below are 12 T cell receptor beta chains from a single sample sequenced in a study of tumor-infiltrating lymphocytes in localized non-small cell lung cancer. Repertoires were generated with immunoSEQ multiplex PCR, while TCRdb's copy carries only in-frame clones and drops some. The sample lists about 10,000 clones; under 85% were seen once. The specimen sequenced was lung tumor tissue. These receptors originate from a human donor with non-small cell lung cancer.

The rearrangement uses TRBV27 and TRBJ1-6; 7 bases align to TRBD1. CDR1 is MNHEY and CDR2 is SMNVEV in the germline V gene (reference sequence). The CDR3 contains 18 residues. Losses at the gene ends were 9 bases for V and 0 bases for J; bases not matched to a gene: 14. The CDR3, as DNA: TGTGCCAGTATTGGGGACAGCGAAATCTACTCCTATAATTCACCCCTCCACTTT. Protein: CASIGDSEIYSYNSPLHF.

V is TRBV5-1 and J is TRBJ1-2; 7 nucleotides match TRBD1. Germline CDR1 SGHRS, CDR2 YFSETQ. The CDR3 runs 17 residues. The J segment lost 7 bases and the V segment lost 4 bases, leaving 19 bases of the junction unmatched. CDR3 nucleotides: TGCGCCAGCAGCCCCCGCGGACAGGCCCTCGAAAGAATTGGCTACACCTTC. It encodes CASSPRGQALERIGYTF.

This chain joins TRBV5-4 and TRBJ2-2, with TRBD2 matching 15 bases. V dropped 0 bases and J dropped 0; count of bases not matched to a gene: 3. Germline V CDR1 and CDR2: SGHNT, YYREEE (reference sequence). CDR3 size: 19 residues. Written as DNA, the CDR3 is TGTGCCAGCAGCTTGGAGGGACTAGCGGGGGGCGCGAACACCGGGGAGCTGTTTTTT. This translates into CASSLEGLAGGANTGELFF.

The gene calls are TRBV5-1 and TRBJ1-2; D might be TRBD1 (6 bases). CDR3 size: 13 residues. Per germline, CDR1 SGHRS and CDR2 YFSETQ. The V and J ends lost 1 base and 7 bases respectively, with 11 bases between them. The CDR3 bases are TGCGCCAGCAGCTTGTCAGGGGTGGGTGGCTACACCTTC. The encoded protein is CASSLSGVGGYTF.

This chain uses TRBV9 with TRBJ1-2, with 7 positions matching TRBD1. Per germline, CDR1 SGDLS and CDR2 YYNGEE. The length of the CDR3 is 14 residues. The V and J ends lost 2 bases and 8 bases, in that order; junction bases with no gene match: 9. CDR3 sequence: CASSVEDRAGGYTF. For the CDR3, the DNA is TGTGCCAGCAGCGTCGAAGACAGGGCGGGCGGCTACACCTTC.

This rearrangement joins TRBV14 to TRBJ1-6; no definite D call. The CDR3 is made up of 14 amino acids. Between the trimmed V and J ends, which lost 3 bases and 4 bases, there was a span of 7 bases. Germline loops: CDR1 SGHDN, CDR2 FVKESK. The CDR3 DNA reads as TGTGCCAGCAGCCACTATGGTTATAATTCACCCCTCCACTTT. Protein sequence: CASSHYGYNSPLHF.

Notes on this clone: Germline and junction disagree at one end, which may indicate a read error. The rearrangement joins TRBV11-3 to TRBJ2-7; D call uncertain. Germline CDR1 SGHNT, CDR2 YENEEA. The CDR3 contains 14 residues. DNA for the CDR3: TGTGCCAGCAGCCTAGACCCCCGCGCCTACGAGCAGTACTTC. Protein product: CASSLDPRAYEQYF.

As concerns this clone: One end of the junction fails to match germline, which may point to a read error. The chain couples TRBV19 to TRBJ1-2; D might be TRBD1 (5 bases). Germline loops: CDR1 LNHDA, CDR2 SQIVND (reference sequence). The CDR3 is 13 amino acids. CDR3: CASRIGRGYGYTF. CDR3 coding DNA: TGTGCCAGTAGGATAGGTCGGGGGTATGGCTACACCTTC.

The chain combines TRBV6-6 with TRBJ1-4, with D possibly TRBD1 on 5 matching bases. Germline-derived CDR1 and CDR2 are MNHNY and SVGAGI (reference sequence). Trimming pared 7 bases from V and 7 bases from J, leaving 22 bases between. The length of the CDR3 is 16 residues. The CDR3 protein is CASIDSGNSRGEKLFF. For the CDR3, the DNA is TGTGCCAGCATCGACAGCGGTAACTCACGAGGTGAAAAACTGTTTTTT.

This chain joins TRBV6-1 and TRBJ1-2, with 8 bases lining up with TRBD1. Germline V gene data show CDR1 as MNHNS and CDR2 as SASEGT. V was pared by 4 bases and J by 4 bases, with 8 bases of the junction left unmatched. This CDR3 region has 15 residues. The CDR3 DNA reads as TGTGCCAGCAGTGTCACAGGGGGGAGTAGCTATGGCTACACCTTC. This translates into CASSVTGGSSYGYTF.

The chain is built from TRBV7-8 and TRBJ2-5, with no clear D. V was pared by 1 base and J by 0 bases, with 3 bases between. The CDR3 is 13 residues long. CDR1 SGHVS and CDR2 FQNEAQ come from the germline V gene. The CDR3 coding sequence is TGTGCCAGCAGCTTAGTAAACCAAGAGACCCAGTACTTC. Protein: CASSLVNQETQYF. The full variable domain, its missing parts supplied by reference TRBV7-8 and TRBJ2-5, is GAGVSQSPRYKVAKRGQDVALRCDPISGHVSLFWYQQALGQGPEFLTYFQNEAQLDKSGLPSDRFFAERPEGSVSTLKIQRTQQEDSAVYLCASSLVNQETQYFGPGTRLLVL.

This clone was observed once. The gene calls are TRBV29-1 and TRBJ2-3, with 7 bases that match TRBD2. CDR3 length: 15 amino acids. Germline CDR1 and CDR2: SQVTM and ANQGSEA. V shed 4 bases and J 6 bases; nucleotides not matched to a gene: 13. DNA for the CDR3: TGCAGCGTTGTAAGGAGCGGGGTAACGTGGGATACGCAGTATTTT. Translated, it gives CSVVRSGVTWDTQYF.